Following are 6 T cell receptor beta chains from one sample sequenced in a study of shared clonotypes between healthy human individuals. The assay was immunoSEQ multiplex PCR, and TCRdb's table has in-frame clones only and misses some. The sample yields 2.3 million or so clones, over 90% seen once. Sequencing was carried out using naive CD4+ T cells from PBMCs. Subset described: CD45RA+ positively selected. Source of these receptors: a young man in good health. Some clones in this sample may be carry-over from other donors' samples.

The rearrangement joins TRBV5-1 to TRBJ2-7; unclear D gene. CDR3 length: 11 residues. Germline values: CDR1 SGHRS, CDR2 YFSETQ. Deletions cut 7 bases from V and 0 bases from J, with 5 bases between. CDR3 in DNA: TGCGCCAGCCCCCTCTCCTACGAGCAGTACTTC. It yields the protein CASPLSYEQYF.

The V and J genes are TRBV6-4 and TRBJ2-1; D is uncertain. The CDR3 runs 13 residues. Deletions cut 3 bases from V and 5 bases from J, with 8 bases between. In germline, CDR1 is MRHNA, CDR2 SNTAGT. DNA for the CDR3: TGTGCCAGCAGTGAGCGTCTTAACAATGAGCAGTTCTTC. Protein sequence: CASSERLNNEQFF.

The chain employs TRBV7-3 and TRBJ2-2; the D gene is possibly TRBD1 (5 bases). With 3 bases removed from V and 4 bases from J, the gap between germline ends came to 21 bases. CDR3 size: 18 residues. Germline V lookup: CDR1 SGHTA, CDR2 FQGTGA. CDR3 sequence (DNA): TGTGCCAGCAGCTTCTACCCTTTGGCAGGGTGGGGCACCGGGGAGCTGTTTTTT. Its translation is CASSFYPLAGWGTGELFF.

This sequence joins TRBV5-1 and TRBJ2-7; D unclear. The CDR3 length is 12 residues. CDR1 and CDR2 from the germline V gene are SGHRS and YFSETQ. Deletions cut 2 bases from V and 5 bases from J, with 8 bases between. DNA for the CDR3: TGCGCCAGCAGCTTAATTTCGGACGAGCAGTACTTC. Translated: CASSLISDEQYF.

This rearrangement joins TRBV5-1 to TRBJ2-1, with 8 bases that match TRBD1. The CDR3 sequence is 15 residues long. V lost 3 bases, J lost 5 bases, and 7 bases stayed unmatched. Germline V lookup: CDR1 SGHRS, CDR2 YFSETQ. Written as DNA, the CDR3 is TGCGCCAGCAGCTACCGACAGGGGAGAAACAATGAGCAGTTCTTC. It translates to CASSYRQGRNNEQFF.

On this clone: Other DNA sequences in this sample translate to the same CDR3. This chain links TRBV7-2 with TRBJ1-1; D possibly corresponds to TRBD1 (5 bases). CDR3 length equals 13 residues. The germline V gene has CDR1 SGHTA and CDR2 FQGNSA. V lost 3 bases, J lost 1 base, and 6 bases lay in between. CDR3: CASSFQGNTEAFF. The CDR3 DNA follows: TGTGCCAGCAGCTTCCAGGGGAACACTGAAGCTTTCTTT.